This TCR beta chain is from a study of cytomegalovirus exposure and HLA in healthy donors. Study-level results: Analyses of presence/absence relied on an assumption of roughly uniform sequencing depth across donors. In a later analysis, TCR beta V- and J-gene trimming showed a link to a missense DCLRE1C variant. Several of the most significant clusters were apparently associated with common viral pathogens in a later analysis. The classifier reportedly diagnosed cytomegalovirus status with high specificity and sensitivity.

Primers included in the PCR were 60 Vbeta and 13 Jbeta primers. Repertoires were generated with immunoSEQ multiplex PCR, while TCRdb's copy carries only in-frame clones and drops some. The sample carries approximately 83,000 clones, approximately 80% recorded once. Details on this clone: Antigen specificity is unknown.

Trimming left V 2 bases short and J 5 bases short, with 9 bases between. From germline, CDR1 is MNHNS and CDR2 SASEGT. The CDR3 is made up of 13 amino acids. The sequencing sample was made of PBMCs. The J gene is TRBJ1-1, the V gene TRBV6-1, with D perhaps TRBD1 (5 bases). The sequence was obtained from a man younger than 35 in good health and CMV-seronegative. CDR3 DNA sequence: TGTGCCAGCAGTGAAATGGGGGGTACTGAAGCTTTCTTT. As protein: CASSEMGGTEAFF.